One and the same sample provided the 11 T cell receptor beta chains below, sequenced in a study of blood T cell repertoires in COVID-19. The method was immunoSEQ multiplex PCR; TCRdb's version includes in-frame clones alone and lacks a portion of them. The table shows 130,000 to 150,000 clones, with around 84% occurring only once. Source material: peripheral blood. Receptor source: a man aged 55 to 69 with active or convalescent COVID-19.

This chain uses TRBV4-2 with TRBJ2-2; 14 bases are shared with TRBD2. J lost 7 bases, V lost 4 bases, and 8 bases had no gene match. Germline V gives CDR1 LGHNA, CDR2 YNFKEQ. The CDR3 contains 17 residues. The CDR3 bases are TGTGCCAGCAGCCTGGGGACTAGCGGGGGCGTAGGCGGGGAGCTGTTTTTT. It is translated as CASSLGTSGGVGGELFF.

CDR3 sequence: CASSLAGGEAFF. CDR3 nucleotides: TGTGCCAGCAGCTTAGCAGGGGGTGAAGCTTTCTTT. The chain has TRBV7-2 and TRBJ1-1; a possible D gene is TRBD1 (6 bases). CDR3 length: 12 residues. The V gene's germline CDR1 is SGHTA and CDR2 FQGNSA. V was pared by 0 bases and J by 7 bases, with 6 bases between.

This chain connects TRBV18 to TRBJ2-5; TRBD2 might be the D (5 bases). Trimming pared 9 bases from V and 4 bases from J, leaving 12 bases between. The CDR3 consists of 12 residues. CDR1 KGHSH and CDR2 LQKENI come from the germline V gene. CDR3 coding DNA: TGTGCCAGTACAGAGGGCCGAGAGACCCAGTACTTC. It yields the protein CASTEGRETQYF.

The chain joins TRBV19 to TRBJ1-3, with 10 bases lining up with TRBD1. J gave up 4 bases and V 6 bases, and 9 bases lay outside the gene matches. The CDR3 runs 16 residues. Germline V gene sequence: CDR1 LNHDA, CDR2 SQIVND (reference sequence). The DNA of the CDR3 is TGTGCCAGTAGACACCCCGGGACAGGGGCAGGAAACACCATATATTTT. Translated, it gives CASRHPGTGAGNTIYF.

The chain combines TRBV4-3 with TRBJ2-7, with 10 bases matching TRBD2. This CDR3 region has 14 residues. CDR1 is LGHNA, CDR2 YSLEER, per germline. Trimming took 5 bases from V and 2 from J; bases not matched to a gene: 3. CDR3 sequence: CASSLGLAAYEQYF. The CDR3 DNA reads as TGCGCCAGCAGCTTAGGACTAGCGGCCTACGAGCAGTACTTC.

At least ten counts were recorded for this clone. V is TRBV20-1 and J is TRBJ1-2; D remains ambiguous. Per the germline V gene, CDR1 is DFQATT and CDR2 is SNEGSKA (reference sequence). This CDR3 is built from 10 residues. V was trimmed by 6 bases and J by 8 bases, leaving 10 bases between them. CDR3: CSAGEGGYTF. The CDR3 DNA follows: TGCAGTGCCGGTGAGGGAGGCTACACCTTC.

The chain links TRBV4-3 to TRBJ2-5, with a possible D match to TRBD2 (6 bases). The germline V gene has CDR1 LGHNA and CDR2 YSLEER. This CDR3 has 15 amino acids. V dropped 4 bases and J dropped 5 bases, with 17 bases sitting between them. CDR3 DNA sequence: TGCGCCAGCAGCCCCCTGGCGGGAAATGAGGAGACCCAGTACTTC. Translation gives CASSPLAGNEETQYF.

The chain is built from TRBV6-4 and TRBJ1-1; no clear D gene. CDR3 length: 14 amino acids. CDR1 and CDR2 (germline): MRHNA, SNTAGT. Trimming cost V 0 bases and J 3 bases, with 8 bases left between them. This chain's CDR3 is CASSDSREDTEAFF. The CDR3, as DNA: TGTGCCAGCAGTGACTCTAGGGAGGACACTGAAGCTTTCTTT.

CDR3 in DNA: TGTGCCAGCAGCGCCGGACAGTTTGATTCACCCCTCCACTTT. Protein product: CASSAGQFDSPLHF. The chain employs TRBV7-9 and TRBJ1-6; tentatively, D is TRBD1 (6 bases). The CDR3 covers 14 residues. Trimming took 5 bases from V and 8 from J, leaving 13 bases between them. Germline V gene lookup returns CDR1 SEHNR and CDR2 FQNEAQ (reference sequence).

The V gene is TRBV5-1, the J gene TRBJ2-7; 7 nucleotides align to TRBD2. This CDR3 spans 14 amino acids. Germline lookup yields CDR1 SGHRS and CDR2 YFSETQ. V shed 0 bases and J 5 bases; nucleotides not matched to a gene: 5. For the CDR3, the DNA is TGCGCCAGCAGCTTGGACGGGAGGCGGGACGAGCAGTACTTC. This gives the protein CASSLDGRRDEQYF.

This chain connects TRBV28 to TRBJ1-2; TRBD1 is a possible D gene (6 bases). The germline CDR1 and CDR2 sequences are MDHEN and SYDVKM. V gave up 8 bases and J gave up 0 bases, with 13 bases separating them. The CDR3 runs 14 residues. The CDR3 DNA follows: TGTGCCAGCTATGGGACACTCGCTAACTATGGCTACACCTTC. This translates into CASYGTLANYGYTF.